This T cell receptor beta chain came from a study of cytomegalovirus exposure and HLA in healthy donors. Study-level results: Data from an earlier analysis indicated that most TCR beta V segments were productive either about 87% or about 30% of the time. Solely CMV serostatus was available to characterize immune exposure.

PCR was performed using 60 Vbeta and 13 Jbeta primers. This table comes from immunoSEQ multiplex PCR, and its TCRdb copy is limited to in-frame clones, with some not included. The table includes roughly 99,000 clones, approximately 80% detected once. A few counts support this clone. Its antigen is not known. Sequencing input: PBMCs. The source is a male donor in good health and CMV-seronegative.

The CDR3 DNA sequence: TGTGCCAGCAGTTACTCCAGGGCCACTAGCACAGATACGCAGTATTTT. It is translated as CASSYSRATSTDTQYF. This chain joins TRBV6-5 and TRBJ2-3; D might be TRBD1 (5 bases). Trimming left V 0 bases short and J 0 bases short, with 10 bases between. CDR3 length: 16 residues. The germline gives CDR1 MNHEY, CDR2 SVGAGI.